A selection of T cell receptor beta chains follows, all from one sample in a study of cytomegalovirus exposure and HLA in healthy donors. Clones were sequenced by immunoSEQ multiplex PCR, and TCRdb holds only the in-frame ones, with some missing. The sample contains some 190,000 clones, 77% of which appear only once. The specimen sequenced was PBMCs. The receptors stem from a man between 18 and 35 years old in good health and CMV-seronegative. Both conserved end residues are part of each CDR3. D genes are given only for firm matches. Expanded clones are given a class, and other clones once, few, many or no size at all.

D	V	size	J	CDR3	DNA
-	TRBV4-1	-	TRBJ1-2	CASSQIGAAGGNYGYTF	TGCGCCAGCAGCCAAATTGGGGCGGCGGGGGGCAACTATGGCTACACCTTC
TRBD1	TRBV6-1	-	TRBJ1-1	CASLKGAAEAFF	TGTGCCAGCTTAAAGGGGGCCGCTGAAGCTTTCTTT
TRBD1	TRBV6-5	-	TRBJ2-7	CASSYRDRQYEQYF	TGTGCCAGCAGTTATCGGGACAGGCAATACGAGCAGTACTTC
TRBD1	TRBV19	once	TRBJ1-5	CASSITGDQPQHF	TGTGCCAGTAGTATAACAGGGGATCAGCCCCAGCATTTT
TRBD2	TRBV4-3	-	TRBJ2-3	CASSQELQAGGNTQYF	TGCGCCAGCAGCCAAGAGTTACAAGCGGGAGGGAATACGCAGTATTTT
-	TRBV30	once	TRBJ1-1	CAWSRGLDTEAFF	TGTGCCTGGAGTAGAGGGTTAGACACTGAAGCTTTCTTT
-	TRBV18	once	TRBJ1-1	CASSPSITGSTEAFF	TGTGCCAGCTCACCATCGATAACAGGATCCACTGAAGCTTTCTTT
TRBD1	TRBV7-2	-	TRBJ1-4	CASSLVGTGQNEKLFF	TGTGCCAGCAGCTTAGTGGGGACAGGGCAAAATGAAAAACTGTTTTTT
-	TRBV19	-	TRBJ1-2	CASSIIAGAYGYTF	TGTGCCAGTAGTATAATCGCGGGAGCCTATGGCTACACCTTC
TRBD1	TRBV4-3	-	TRBJ1-6	CASSHHRGSNSPLHF	TGCGCCAGCAGCCATCACAGGGGGAGTAATTCACCCCTCCACTTT
TRBD2	TRBV7-3	-	TRBJ2-1	CASSVALGGREGHNEQFF	TGTGCCAGCAGCGTCGCCCTGGGTGGGCGGGAGGGCCACAATGAGCAGTTCTTC
TRBD2	TRBV9	-	TRBJ2-1	CASSVIAGTEQFF	TGTGCCAGCAGCGTAATAGCGGGCACTGAGCAGTTCTTC
TRBD2	TRBV7-2	-	TRBJ2-1	CASSTGLAREQFF	TGTGCCAGCAGCACAGGACTAGCTAGGGAGCAGTTCTTC
-	TRBV7-9	-	TRBJ1-4	CASSLGLQGVKEKLFF	TGTGCCAGCAGCTTAGGTCTACAGGGAGTAAAGGAAAAACTGTTTTTT
TRBD2	TRBV28	-	TRBJ2-3	CASSLWASGSTDTQYF	TGTGCCAGCAGTTTATGGGCTAGCGGGAGCACAGATACGCAGTATTTT
TRBD2	TRBV7-2	-	TRBJ2-5	CASSFGTSVETQYF	TGTGCCAGCAGCTTCGGGACTAGCGTTGAGACCCAGTACTTC
-	TRBV18	-	TRBJ1-4	CASSPGAANEKLFF	TGTGCCAGCTCACCGGGGGCAGCTAATGAAAAACTGTTTTTT
-	TRBV5-1	-	TRBJ1-2	CASSLAGQGLWVDYGYTF	TGCGCCAGCAGCTTGGCCGGGCAGGGGCTCTGGGTCGACTATGGCTACACCTTC
TRBD2	TRBV9	-	TRBJ2-3	CASSVDPGTRGTDTQYF	TGTGCCAGCAGCGTAGACCCCGGGACTAGGGGCACAGATACGCAGTATTTT
TRBD1	TRBV4-3	-	TRBJ2-1	CASSQDQGAYNEQFF	TGCGCCAGCAGCCAAGATCAGGGGGCCTACAATGAGCAGTTCTTC
TRBD2	TRBV7-2	-	TRBJ2-1	CASSWGLAGVNEQFF	TGTGCCAGCAGCTGGGGTCTAGCGGGGGTAAATGAGCAGTTCTTC
TRBD2	TRBV5-4	-	TRBJ2-2	CASSLGLAGDTGELFF	TGTGCCAGCAGCCTAGGACTAGCAGGGGACACCGGGGAGCTGTTTTTT
TRBD1	TRBV5-4	-	TRBJ1-3	CASSQDRGLGNTIYF	TGTGCCAGCAGCCAAGACAGGGGCCTTGGAAACACCATATATTTT
-	TRBV7-8	-	TRBJ2-2	CASSLDRVGYTWDTGELFF	TGTGCCAGCAGCTTAGACAGGGTCGGGTATACTTGGGACACCGGGGAGCTGTTTTTT
-	TRBV7-2	-	TRBJ1-1	CASSAGLTHTEAFF	TGTGCCAGCAGCGCGGGCCTAACCCACACTGAAGCTTTCTTT
TRBD1	TRBV7-9	-	TRBJ1-4	CASSERQGYEKLFF	TGTGCCAGCAGCGAAAGACAGGGGTATGAAAAACTGTTTTTT
TRBD1	TRBV5-8	once	TRBJ2-4	CASMRGDRGRNF	TGTGCCAGCATGCGAGGTGACAGGGGAAGGAACTTC
-	TRBV25-1	-	TRBJ2-5	CASAGQSQETQYF	TGTGCCAGCGCGGGACAGTCCCAAGAGACCCAGTACTTC
TRBD1	TRBV18	-	TRBJ1-1	CASSPLGQGDTEAFF	TGTGCCAGCTCACCACTTGGTCAGGGGGACACTGAAGCTTTCTTT
TRBD1	TRBV30	-	TRBJ2-7	CAWNRGSYEQYF	TGTGCCTGGAACAGGGGATCCTACGAGCAGTACTTC
TRBD1	TRBV19	few	TRBJ1-5	CASKDRGNQPQHF	TGTGCCAGTAAGGACAGGGGGAATCAGCCCCAGCATTTT
-	TRBV7-2	-	TRBJ2-7	CASSPSRQAPREQYF	TGTGCCAGCAGCCCAAGTCGGCAGGCCCCCCGTGAGCAGTACTTC
TRBD2	TRBV6-5	-	TRBJ2-7	CASSYSLSGVYYEQYF	TGTGCCAGCAGTTACTCTCTAAGCGGGGTCTACTACGAGCAGTACTTC
-	TRBV30	-	TRBJ2-7	CAWSVYLGDYEQYF	TGTGCCTGGAGTGTATACTTAGGGGACTACGAGCAGTACTTC
TRBD1	TRBV7-8	once	TRBJ2-7	CASSLGQGAYEQYF	TGTGCCAGCAGCTTAGGTCAGGGGGCCTACGAGCAGTACTTC
-	TRBV6-1	once	TRBJ2-6	CASRTAGANVLTF	TGTGCCAGCCGTACGGCTGGGGCCAACGTCCTGACTTTC
TRBD1	TRBV25-1	few	TRBJ1-1	CASSEPGQRDTEAFF	TGTGCCAGCAGTGAACCGGGACAGCGGGACACTGAAGCTTTCTTT
TRBD2	TRBV6-4	-	TRBJ2-3	CASSEGLGATDTQYF	TGTGCCAGCAGTGAGGGACTAGGGGCTACAGATACGCAGTATTTT
TRBD1	TRBV30	-	TRBJ2-2	CAWGMGQGNTGELFF	TGTGCCTGGGGTATGGGACAGGGGAACACCGGGGAGCTGTTTTTT
-	TRBV4-1	-	TRBJ2-5	CASSQDRASQETQYF	TGCGCCAGCAGCCAAGACAGGGCCAGCCAAGAGACCCAGTACTTC
TRBD2	TRBV4-2	-	TRBJ2-3	CASSPQGLAGGPDTQYF	TGTGCCAGCAGCCCTCAGGGGCTCGCGGGAGGTCCAGATACGCAGTATTTT
-	TRBV5-6	few	TRBJ1-1	CASSLNRAHTEAFF	TGTGCCAGCAGCTTAAACAGGGCCCACACTGAAGCTTTCTTT
TRBD1	TRBV9	-	TRBJ1-2	CASSDGTGSYGYTF	TGTGCCAGCAGCGACGGGACAGGGAGCTATGGCTACACCTTC
-	TRBV2	-	TRBJ2-6	CASSYSGANVLTF	TGTGCCAGCAGCTATTCTGGGGCCAACGTCCTGACTTTC
TRBD2	TRBV4-3	-	TRBJ2-7	CASSQEPSGRAGEQYF	TGCGCCAGCAGCCAAGAACCTAGCGGGAGGGCCGGGGAGCAGTACTTC
-	TRBV6-5	once	TRBJ1-1	CASSLTSGRVRAFF	TGTGCCAGCAGTTTAACGTCCGGGAGAGTTCGAGCTTTCTTT
-	TRBV9	-	TRBJ1-3	CASSANTGFPGNTIYF	TGTGCCAGCAGCGCCAACACCGGGTTTCCTGGAAACACCATATATTTT
-	TRBV29-1	-	TRBJ1-2	CSVVANYGYTF	TGCAGCGTTGTAGCTAACTATGGCTACACCTTC
-	TRBV27	-	TRBJ2-5	CASSALRQETQYF	TGTGCCAGCAGTGCGCTCCGCCAAGAGACCCAGTACTTC
-	TRBV6-1	-	TRBJ1-5	CAISSDRNQPQHF	TGTGCCATCTCTTCCGACAGGAATCAGCCCCAGCATTTT
-	TRBV7-2	-	TRBJ2-1	CASSFRVNEQFF	TGTGCCAGCAGCTTTCGAGTAAATGAGCAGTTCTTC
TRBD1	TRBV7-2	-	TRBJ1-2	CASSPQTGANYGYTF	TGTGCCAGCAGCCCCCAGACAGGGGCTAACTATGGCTACACCTTC
TRBD1	TRBV2	-	TRBJ1-2	CASLTGGNYGYTF	TGTGCCAGCTTGACAGGGGGCAACTATGGCTACACCTTC
-	TRBV5-4	-	TRBJ2-3	CASSITEDTQYF	TGTGCCAGCAGCATTACAGAAGATACGCAGTATTTT
TRBD2	TRBV7-8	-	TRBJ2-1	CASSSLAGVAPEYNEQFF	TGTGCCAGCAGCTCCCTAGCGGGAGTAGCGCCGGAGTACAATGAGCAGTTCTTC
TRBD2	TRBV5-1	-	TRBJ2-7	CASSKSGNSYEQYF	TGCGCCAGCAGCAAAAGCGGGAACTCCTACGAGCAGTACTTC
TRBD2	TRBV19	-	TRBJ2-1	CASSPPTSGISNEQFF	TGTGCCAGTAGCCCCCCGACTAGCGGGATTAGCAATGAGCAGTTCTTC
TRBD1	TRBV5-4	-	TRBJ1-4	CASRRDSPGEKLFF	TGTGCCAGCAGGCGGGACAGCCCAGGTGAAAAACTGTTTTTT
-	TRBV6-6	-	TRBJ2-2	CASHREMNTGELFF	TGTGCCAGCCACCGGGAAATGAACACCGGGGAGCTGTTTTTT
TRBD2	TRBV19	few	TRBJ2-7	CASSISKSGGPSYEQYF	TGTGCCAGTAGTATAAGCAAGTCGGGAGGGCCCTCCTACGAGCAGTACTTC